The 29 T cell receptor beta chains in this list originate from one sample, sequenced in a study of cytomegalovirus exposure and HLA in healthy donors. It was with 60 Vbeta and 13 Jbeta primers that the PCR ran. TCRdb's copy holds only in-frame clones and misses some; the assay was immunoSEQ multiplex PCR. This repertoire shows some 120,000 clones, 80% found once; its top ten account for over 2.5%. Sequenced material: PBMCs. These receptor sequences come from a male donor in good health and CMV-seronegative.

The chain has TRBV19 and TRBJ2-7, with 8 bases fitting TRBD1. Per germline, CDR1 LNHDA and CDR2 SQIVND (reference sequence). The CDR3 is 15 amino acids. J gave up 3 bases and V 4 bases, and 8 bases lay outside the gene matches. The CDR3 DNA sequence: TGTGCCAGTAGTACGTACCCCGGACAGGGCTACGAGCAGTACTTC. Translating gives CASSTYPGQGYEQYF.

Note on this clone: This CDR3 is also generated by other DNA sequences in the sample. This sequence joins TRBV5-4 and TRBJ2-1; TRBD2 aligns across 12 bases. Germline assignment: CDR1 SGHNT and CDR2 YYREEE (reference sequence). This CDR3 spans 12 amino acids. V gave up 0 bases and J gave up 14 bases; unmatched junction bases: 0. CDR3 DNA: TGTGCCAGCAGCTTGGGACTAGCGGGGGAGTTCTTC. Translating it yields CASSLGLAGEFF. Full variable domain (outside the CDR3, taken from reference TRBV5-4 and TRBJ2-1): ETGVTQSPTHLIKTRGQQVTLRCSSQSGHNTVSWYQQALGQGPQFIFQYYREEENGRGNFPPRFSGLQFPNYSSELNVNALELDDSALYLCASSLGLAGEFFGPGTRLTVL.

This clone came up a few times. The chain links TRBV30 to TRBJ1-2; TRBD1 agrees at 9 bases. The CDR3 is made up of 13 amino acids. The germline CDR1 and CDR2 sequences are GTSNPN and SVGIG (reference sequence). Trimming at V came to 2 bases and at J to 6 bases, leaving 4 bases not matched to a gene. CDR3 coding DNA: TGTGCCTGGAGTAAGGACAGGGGAGATGGCTACACCTTC. Protein sequence: CAWSKDRGDGYTF.

The rearrangement links TRBV7-3 to TRBJ2-7; tentatively, D is TRBD2 (7 bases). Germline V gene data show CDR1 as SGHTA and CDR2 as FQGTGA. This CDR3 region has 14 residues. V lost 1 base and J lost 5, with 12 bases in between. CDR3 loop: CASSLKGGAHEQYF. CDR3 bases: TGTGCCAGCAGCTTAAAGGGGGGGGCACACGAGCAGTACTTC.

The J gene is TRBJ2-3, the V gene TRBV27; D is perhaps TRBD1 (6 bases). The CDR3 is 16 residues long. With 3 bases removed from V and 0 bases from J, the gap between germline ends came to 13 bases. The germline gives CDR1 MNHEY, CDR2 SMNVEV (reference sequence). The CDR3 spells CASSFLQGLSTDTQYF. In nucleotides, the CDR3 is TGTGCCAGCAGTTTTTTACAGGGTTTAAGCACAGATACGCAGTATTTT.

The chain links TRBV25-1 to TRBJ1-1; 10 bases agree with TRBD1. Trimming cost V 6 bases and J 10 bases; bases outside gene matches: 11. The CDR3 has 14 residues. Germline CDR1 is MGHDK and CDR2 is SYGVNS. CDR3 amino acids: CASSEGRTGGVAFF. DNA of the CDR3: TGTGCCAGCAGCGAGGGGAGGACAGGGGGTGTAGCTTTCTTT.

This clone was recorded only once. The V and J genes are TRBV5-4 and TRBJ1-1; D remains ambiguous. CDR3 length: 15 residues. The V gene's germline CDR1 is SGHNT and CDR2 YYREEE (reference sequence). V shed 5 bases and J shed 4 bases, with 18 bases lying between them. CDR3 loop: CASSSPYREGTEAFF. The CDR3 coding sequence is TGTGCCAGCAGTTCGCCGTACAGAGAGGGCACTGAAGCTTTCTTT.

The chain links TRBV6-1 to TRBJ2-7; 8 bases align to TRBD2. Germline V gives CDR1 MNHNS, CDR2 SASEGT. The CDR3 contains 15 residues. Trimming took 2 bases from V and 5 from J; bases not matched to a gene: 8. CDR3 amino acids: CASSEKRGSFDEQYF. CDR3 DNA: TGTGCCAGCAGTGAAAAGCGGGGGAGTTTCGACGAGCAGTACTTC.

V usage is TRBV2 and J usage is TRBJ2-1; D is perhaps TRBD1 (6 bases). The CDR3 is 15 amino acids. V was clipped by 6 bases and J by 6 bases, with 18 bases between them. CDR1 and CDR2 from the germline V gene are SNHLY and FYNNEI. This CDR3 is CASRITGKVRNEQFF. CDR3 DNA sequence: TGTGCCAGCAGGATTACAGGGAAGGTCCGCAATGAGCAGTTCTTC.

CDR3 loop: CASSLPEENRPSYEQYF. The CDR3 nucleotides read TGTGCCAGCAGTTTACCTGAGGAGAACCGGCCCTCCTACGAGCAGTACTTC. The chain joins TRBV28 to TRBJ2-7; D uncertain. This CDR3 has 17 residues. The germline V gene encodes CDR1 MDHEN and CDR2 SYDVKM. Trimming removed 2 bases at V and 0 bases at J, with 17 bases between.

The chain employs TRBV5-8 and TRBJ1-4; D perhaps matches TRBD1 (5 bases). CDR3 size: 14 residues. Trimming removed 1 base from V and 8 bases from J, with 12 bases in between. CDR1 is SGHTS, CDR2 YDEGEE, per germline. CDR3 DNA: TGTGCCAGCAGCTTGCCGGGGGGAGGAGAAAAACTGTTTTTT. Translation: CASSLPGGGEKLFF.

This clone was counted only a few times. V is TRBV13 and J is TRBJ2-3; D gene ambiguous. Trimming stripped 5 bases from V and 6 bases from J, with 9 bases between. The length of the CDR3 is 12 residues. Looked up from germline, CDR1 is PRHDT and CDR2 is FYEKMQ (reference sequence). CDR3 nucleotide sequence: TGTGCCAGCAGCCAGTTTAAGGATACGCAGTATTTT. It is translated as CASSQFKDTQYF.

This chain links TRBV4-3 with TRBJ1-3; D not resolved. Germline CDR1 and CDR2: LGHNA and YSLEER. CDR3 length: 13 residues. The ends were cut back, 0 bases at V and 7 bases at J, with 7 bases in the middle. The CDR3 sequence is CASSQDVGNTIYF. The CDR3 DNA reads TGCGCCAGCAGCCAAGATGTCGGTAACACCATATATTTT.

The gene calls are TRBV27 and TRBJ2-1; 9 nucleotides line up with TRBD2. V shed 7 bases and J 4 bases; nucleotides not matched to a gene: 8. Germline values: CDR1 MNHEY, CDR2 SMNVEV (reference sequence). The CDR3 sequence is 15 residues long. In nucleotides, the CDR3 is TGTGCCAGCAAAGCGGGGGGTAACCTTTACAATGAGCAGTTCTTC. Its protein product is CASKAGGNLYNEQFF.

The rearrangement joins TRBV2 to TRBJ2-1; 9 nucleotides agree with TRBD2. The CDR3 consists of 14 residues. J gave up 6 bases and V 8 bases, and 8 bases lay outside the gene matches. Germline V lookup: CDR1 SNHLY, CDR2 FYNNEI. CDR3 nucleotide sequence: TGTGCCAGCTCGGGCGGGAGGGCCTCCAATGAGCAGTTCTTC. This sequence encodes CASSGGRASNEQFF.

The CDR3 is CASGIGTGGEQYF. The DNA for the CDR3 is TGTGCTAGTGGTATCGGGACAGGTGGCGAGCAGTACTTC. The chain combines TRBV12-5 with TRBJ2-7, with 8 bases that match TRBD1. Germline CDR1 is LGHNT and CDR2 is FRNRAP. After removal of 5 bases from V and 6 bases from J, the junction contained 6 bases not matched to a gene. CDR3 size: 13 residues.

The chain recombines TRBV4-3 with TRBJ2-3; 11 bases map to TRBD2. This CDR3 region has 18 residues. Trimming took 0 bases from V and 8 from J; bases not matched to a gene: 13. Germline V gene lookup returns CDR1 LGHNA and CDR2 YSLEER. The CDR3 nucleotides read TGCGCCAGCAGCCAAGATGGGAGGGGTAGCGGGGGGGCGGGTACGCAGTATTTT. Translating gives CASSQDGRGSGGAGTQYF.

This sequence joins TRBV2 and TRBJ1-5; D uncertain. CDR1 SNHLY and CDR2 FYNNEI come from the germline V gene. The V end lost 7 bases, the J end lost 5 bases, and 12 bases lay between the germline ends. CDR3 length: 13 residues. The CDR3 reads CASNPDGDQPQHF. For the CDR3, the DNA is TGTGCCAGCAACCCCGACGGGGATCAGCCCCAGCATTTT.

This rearrangement joins TRBV15 to TRBJ1-2, with no clear D. CDR1 LNHNV and CDR2 YYDKDF come from the germline V gene (reference sequence). The V end was cut by 5 bases, the J end by 7 bases, with 11 bases between. This CDR3 is 12 amino acids long. CDR3 sequence: CATSGWGGGYTF. The CDR3 DNA reads as TGTGCCACCAGCGGCTGGGGAGGTGGCTACACCTTC.

The genes are TRBV7-6 and TRBJ2-7; TRBD2 matches 14 bases. Germline CDR1 and CDR2: SGHVS and FNYEAQ. Unmatched junction bases numbered 15, after V lost 6 bases and J lost 2 bases. This CDR3 is 19 amino acids long. The CDR3 is CASSFGSGTSGRGAYEQYF. The CDR3 nucleotides are TGTGCCAGCAGTTTTGGGTCCGGGACTAGCGGGAGAGGAGCCTACGAGCAGTACTTC.

The chain joins TRBV7-9 to TRBJ1-1; D is undetermined. Germline lookup yields CDR1 SEHNR and CDR2 FQNEAQ (reference sequence). V was cut by 3 bases and J by 1 base, with 12 bases left in between. CDR3 length: 15 amino acids. CDR3 sequence reads: CASSLGRRENTEAFF. The CDR3, as DNA: TGTGCCAGCAGCTTGGGCAGGCGGGAGAACACTGAAGCTTTCTTT.

The rearrangement joins TRBV30 to TRBJ1-1; weak D call: TRBD1 (5 bases). The CDR3 is 16 amino acids. Germline assignment: CDR1 GTSNPN and CDR2 SVGIG (reference sequence). Trimming stripped 0 bases from V and 0 bases from J, with 14 bases between. The CDR3 loop is CAWSVRGFGMNTEAFF. The CDR3 DNA reads as TGTGCCTGGAGTGTACGGGGGTTTGGAATGAACACTGAAGCTTTCTTT.

This chain links TRBV5-4 with TRBJ2-7, with TRBD1 as a possible D gene (6 bases). This CDR3 has 15 residues. CDR1 and CDR2 (germline): SGHNT, YYREEE (reference sequence). Trimming left V 0 bases short and J 3 bases short, with 13 bases between. The CDR3 reads CASSLGGQLLYEQYF. CDR3 in DNA: TGTGCCAGCAGCTTGGGGGGGCAGCTCCTCTACGAGCAGTACTTC. Based on the CDR3 plus reference TRBV5-4 and TRBJ2-7, the full variable domain is ETGVTQSPTHLIKTRGQQVTLRCSSQSGHNTVSWYQQALGQGPQFIFQYYREEENGRGNFPPRFSGLQFPNYSSELNVNALELDDSALYLCASSLGGQLLYEQYFGPGTRLTVT.

CDR3: CASHRADQPQHF. The CDR3 nucleotides are TGTGCCAGTCACAGGGCCGATCAGCCCCAGCATTTT. The chain links TRBV2 to TRBJ1-5; D perhaps matches TRBD1 (6 bases). The CDR3 runs 12 residues. Deletions cut 9 bases from V and 5 bases from J, with 11 bases between. Germline CDR1 reads SNHLY; CDR2 reads FYNNEI. The full variable domain, its missing parts supplied by reference TRBV2 and TRBJ1-5, is EPEVTQTPSHQVTQMGQEVILRCVPISNHLYFYWYRQILGQKVEFLVSFYNNEISEKSEIFDDQFSVERPDGSNFTLKIRSTKLEDSAMYFCASHRADQPQHFGDGTRLSIL.

V is TRBV28 and J is TRBJ2-7; TRBD1 might be the D (5 bases). Germline V CDR1 and CDR2: MDHEN, SYDVKM. The germline V and J ends were trimmed by 3 bases and 4 bases, with 7 bases remaining between them. The CDR3 is 12 amino acids. The CDR3 loop is CASSLGRYEQYF. CDR3 sequence (DNA): TGTGCCAGCAGTTTGGGGCGGTACGAGCAGTACTTC.

V is TRBV9 and J is TRBJ1-1; 8 positions agree with TRBD1. The V segment lost 4 bases and the J segment 3 bases; nucleotides outside the gene matches: 5. The CDR3 covers 14 residues. Germline CDR1 is SGDLS and CDR2 is YYNGEE. CDR3 in DNA: TGTGCCAGCAGCTCAGGGGGCCCGCACACTGAAGCTTTCTTT. This encodes CASSSGGPHTEAFF.

The genes are TRBV6-1 and TRBJ1-2; 7 bases map to TRBD1. The CDR3 spans 14 residues. Germline CDR1 MNHNS, CDR2 SASEGT. J was trimmed by 4 bases and V by 6 bases; bases with no gene match: 8. DNA of the CDR3: TGTGCCAGCAGCCCCGGGACAGACCTCTATGGCTACACCTTC. Protein sequence: CASSPGTDLYGYTF.

The chain uses TRBV10-3 and TRBJ2-1, with 8 bases fitting TRBD2. The CDR3 has 14 residues. The V gene's germline CDR1 is ENHRY and CDR2 SYGVKD. With V trimmed by 7 bases and J by 7 bases, 9 bases remained unmatched. In nucleotides, the CDR3 is TGTGCCATCAAGGACGTCGGGAGGGGTAATGAGCAGTTCTTC. It encodes CAIKDVGRGNEQFF.

J is TRBJ2-5 and V is TRBV7-9; possibly TRBD2 for D (6 bases). V was trimmed by 5 bases and J by 0 bases, leaving 10 bases between them. CDR1 and CDR2 from the germline V gene are SEHNR and FQNEAQ (reference sequence). CDR3 length: 14 amino acids. The CDR3 protein is CASSGGIYQETQYF. The CDR3 DNA follows: TGTGCCAGCAGCGGCGGGATCTACCAAGAGACCCAGTACTTC.